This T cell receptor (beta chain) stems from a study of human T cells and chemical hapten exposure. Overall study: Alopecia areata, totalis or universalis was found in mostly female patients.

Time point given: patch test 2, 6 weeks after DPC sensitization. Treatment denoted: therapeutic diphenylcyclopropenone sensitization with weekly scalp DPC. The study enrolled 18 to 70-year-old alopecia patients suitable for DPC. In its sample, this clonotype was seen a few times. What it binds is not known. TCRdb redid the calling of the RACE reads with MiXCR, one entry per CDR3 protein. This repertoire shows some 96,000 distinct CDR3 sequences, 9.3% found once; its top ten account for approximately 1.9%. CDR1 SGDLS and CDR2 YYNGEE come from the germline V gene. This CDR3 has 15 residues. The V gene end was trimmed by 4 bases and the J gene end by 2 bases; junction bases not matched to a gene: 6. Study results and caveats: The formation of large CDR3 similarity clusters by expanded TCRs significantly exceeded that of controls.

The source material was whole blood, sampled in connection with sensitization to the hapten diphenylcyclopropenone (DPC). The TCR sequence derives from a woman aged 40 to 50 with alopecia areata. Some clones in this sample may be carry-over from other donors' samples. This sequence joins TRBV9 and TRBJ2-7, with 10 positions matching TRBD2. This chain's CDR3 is CASSPWLAGAYEQYF. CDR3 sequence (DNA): TGTGCCAGCAGCCCCTGGCTAGCGGGGGCCTACGAGCAGTACTTC.